These 3 T cell receptor beta chains share one sample of origin, sequenced in a study of T cell responses to AZD1222 COVID-19 vaccine. The assay was immunoSEQ multiplex PCR, and TCRdb's table has in-frame clones only and misses some. The table lists about 140,000 clones, about 87% of them singletons. The sample consisted of peripheral blood, taken on day 0 of AZD1222 vaccination. All receptors derive from an adult in good health.

This clone was detected once. The chain recombines TRBV5-4 with TRBJ1-1; D call uncertain. The CDR3 runs to 13 residues. Germline V gives CDR1 SGHNT, CDR2 YYREEE (reference sequence). Between the trimmed V and J ends, which lost 2 bases and 1 base, there was a span of 6 bases. CDR3 DNA sequence: TGTGCCAGCAGCTTTACAGCGAACACTGAAGCTTTCTTT. Its translation: CASSFTANTEAFF.

This rearrangement joins TRBV6-5 to TRBJ1-4; no clear D gene. V was cut by 6 bases and J by 0 bases, with 11 bases left in between. Germline values: CDR1 MNHEY, CDR2 SVGAGI. The length of the CDR3 is 15 residues. Written as DNA, the CDR3 is TGTGCCAGCAGCGCCAGTGCCACAACTAATGAAAAACTGTTTTTT. This encodes CASSASATTNEKLFF.

This clone was picked up a small number of times. V is TRBV27 and J is TRBJ1-5; D remains unclear. CDR1 is MNHEY, CDR2 SMNVEV, per germline (reference sequence). The CDR3 runs 11 residues. The V gene lost 0 bases and the J gene lost 16 bases, with 10 bases spanning the gap. The CDR3 sequence: CASSLSLGDHF. CDR3 DNA sequence: TGTGCCAGCAGTTTATCCCTGGGCGATCATTTT.